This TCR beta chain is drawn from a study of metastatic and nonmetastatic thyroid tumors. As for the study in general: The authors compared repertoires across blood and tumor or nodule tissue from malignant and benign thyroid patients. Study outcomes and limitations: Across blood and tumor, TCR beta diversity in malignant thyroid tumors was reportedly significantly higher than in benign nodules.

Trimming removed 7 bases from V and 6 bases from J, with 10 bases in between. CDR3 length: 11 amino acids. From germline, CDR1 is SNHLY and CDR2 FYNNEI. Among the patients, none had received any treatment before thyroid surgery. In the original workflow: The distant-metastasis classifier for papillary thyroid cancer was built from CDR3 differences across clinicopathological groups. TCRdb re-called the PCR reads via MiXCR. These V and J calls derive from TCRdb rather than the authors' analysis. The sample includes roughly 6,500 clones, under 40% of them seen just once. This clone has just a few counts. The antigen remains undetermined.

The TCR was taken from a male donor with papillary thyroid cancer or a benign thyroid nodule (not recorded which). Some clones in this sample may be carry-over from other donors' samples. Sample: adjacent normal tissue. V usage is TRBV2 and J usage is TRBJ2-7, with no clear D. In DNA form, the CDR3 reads TGTGCCAGCACCGGCAAGGCCGAGCAGTACTTC. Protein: CASTGKAEQYF.